These 8 T cell receptor beta chains came from one sample sequenced in a study of HIV-infected patients and healthy controls. 500 ng RNA was reverse transcribed with alpha and beta constant-region primers. Each of the alpha and beta chains got its own library through chain-specific third strand synthesis with indices. TCRdb analysed the 5' RACE reads with MiXCR anew, one entry per CDR3 protein. The sample lists roughly 15,000 distinct CDR3 sequences, roughly a tenth occurring once. All unsorted peripheral T cells were captured because whole blood was used without fractionation. The sample consisted of blood. These receptors all come from an adult in good health.

This clonotype is labeled medium-sized. The chain has TRBV5-1 and TRBJ2-7; no definite D call. V lost 5 bases and J 0 bases, leaving 12 bases between the germline ends. CDR1 is SGHRS, CDR2 YFSETQ, per germline. This CDR3 contains 14 residues. The CDR3 spells CASSYGPGSYEQYV. CDR3 in DNA: TGCGCCAGCAGTTACGGCCCAGGCTCCTACGAGCAGTACGTC.

This clonotype was observed at least ten times. The rearrangement joins TRBV5-1 to TRBJ2-3; D may match TRBD1 or TRBD2 (5 bases each). The CDR3 spans 16 residues. V was shortened by 9 bases and J by 1 base, with 21 bases between the two germline ends. Germline lookup yields CDR1 SGHRS and CDR2 YFSETQ. The CDR3 sequence: CANLGTDGPRTDTQYF. In DNA, the CDR3 is TGCGCCAACCTAGGGACCGACGGGCCCCGCACAGATACGCAGTATTTT. The full variable domain, with the rest looked up from reference TRBV5-1 and TRBJ2-3, is KAGVTQTPRYLIKTRGQQVTLSCSPISGHRSVSWYQQTPGQGLQFLFEYFSETQRNKGNFPGRFSGRQFSNSRSEMNVSTLELGDSALYLCANLGTDGPRTDTQYFGPGTRLTVL.

This clonotype was counted many times. The rearrangement uses TRBV12-3 or TRBV12-4 and TRBJ2-7; no clear D gene. CDR3 length: 14 residues. The DNA for the CDR3 is TGTGCAGGTCATGGGCACCGCCCTTGTTACGAGCAGTACGTC. Its translation: CAGHGHRPCYEQYV.

This clonotype rates as medium-sized. V is TRBV28 and J is TRBJ2-7, with D possibly TRBD2 on 5 matching bases. V lost 3 bases and J lost 5, with 14 bases in between. Germline V gives CDR1 MDHEN, CDR2 SYDVKM. There are 14 residues in the CDR3. The CDR3 reads CASSFPSPGNEQYF. For the CDR3, the DNA is TGTGCCAGCAGTTTCCCCAGCCCGGGGAACGAGCAGTACTTC. The full variable domain, rest sourced from reference TRBV28 and TRBJ2-7, is DVKVTQSSRYLVKRTGEKVFLECVQDMDHENMFWYRQDPGLGLRLIYFSYDVKMKEKGDIPEGYSVSREKKERFSLILESASTNQTSMYLCASSFPSPGNEQYFGPGTRLTVT.

Ten or more counts support this clonotype. The rearrangement joins TRBV5-1 to TRBJ1-1, with D hard to call. Trimming stripped 4 bases from V and 0 bases from J, with 16 bases between. The CDR3 runs 16 residues. CDR1 is SGHRS, CDR2 YFSETQ, per germline. The CDR3 sequence is CASSPVGRGVNTEAFF. The CDR3 DNA sequence: TGCGCCAGCAGCCCCGTTGGGCGAGGTGTGAACACTGAAGCTTTCTTT.

This clonotype has ten or more counts. Written as DNA, the CDR3 is TGTGCCAGCAGCCCGATCAGCTTCTCTACCGCTGAAGCTTTCTTT. This sequence encodes CASSPISFSTAEAFF. The V call is TRBV3-1, the J call TRBJ1-1; no definite D call. This CDR3 is 15 amino acids long. Germline CDR1 and CDR2: LGHDT and YNNKEL (reference sequence). Trimming took 4 bases from V and 6 from J, leaving 18 bases between them. The complete variable domain, with remaining parts taken from reference TRBV3-1 and TRBJ1-1, reads DTAVSQTPKYLVTQMGNDKSIKCEQNLGHDTMYWYKQDSKKFLKIMFSYNNKELIINETVPNRFSPKSPDKAHLNLHINSLELGDSAVYFCASSPISFSTAEAFFGQGTRLTVV.

This clonotype was seen many times. This sequence joins TRBV20-1 and TRBJ2-7; TRBD1 matches 7 bases. The CDR3 contains 13 residues. J was trimmed by 0 bases and V by 3 bases; bases with no gene match: 2. The germline CDR1 and CDR2 sequences are DFQATT and SNEGSKA (reference sequence). The DNA of the CDR3 is TGCAGTGCTAGGGGGGACAGCTCCTACGAGCAGTACGTC. Protein sequence: CSARGDSSYEQYV.

This clonotype has at least ten counts. CDR3 amino acids: CASSYAGQHSGANVLTF. DNA of the CDR3: TGTGCCAGCAGTTACGCAGGCCAACACTCTGGGGCCAACGTCCTGACTTTC. J is TRBJ2-6 and V is TRBV6-5; no clear D. Germline V CDR1 and CDR2: MNHEY, SVGAGI. With 2 bases removed from V and 0 bases from J, the gap between germline ends came to 11 bases. This CDR3 comprises 17 residues.